This TCR beta chain was sequenced in a study of Ad26.COV2.S vaccination and SARS-CoV-2 variants. About the research overall: Intramuscular Ad26.COV2.S at 5x10^10 or 1x10^11 viral particles.

TCRdb keeps only in-frame clones here, not all; method: immunoSEQ multiplex PCR. The sample includes 200,000 to 300,000 clones, 88% of them seen just once. Treatment: 15 to 20 received Ad26.COV2.S at low or high dose, single or two shots; about 5 received placebo; per-sample allocation not given. Specimens were obtained on day 63 following the first vaccine or placebo injection. Trimming cost V 0 bases and J 1 base, with 18 bases left between them. Per the germline V gene, CDR1 is MGHRA and CDR2 is YSYEKL. The CDR3 runs 18 residues. The sample was peripheral blood, taken in a trial of Ad26.COV2.S vaccine versus placebo. The origin of this receptor is a person aged 18-60 years who received the Ad26.COV2.S COVID-19 vaccine or a placebo. This sequence joins TRBV4-1 and TRBJ1-2; D perhaps matches TRBD1 (6 bases). The CDR3 DNA reads as TGCGCCAGCAGCCAAGATTTCCCTTGGGACACCGTTAACTATGGCTACACCTTC. Amino acids: CASSQDFPWDTVNYGYTF.